These 19 T cell receptor beta chains were all obtained from the same sample, sequenced in a study of regulatory T cells in long-lasting Graves disease. Time point specified: persistent/refractory GD, antithyroid drugs over 5 years with positive TRAb. PBMC RNA served as the TCR library source. According to the study, TCR beta libraries were built with iRepertoire HTBI primers and CDR3-region Arm-PCR. TCRdb processed the multiplex PCR reads anew with MiXCR; each CDR3 protein has one entry. The top ten clones hold 13% of a sample with about 460,000 distinct CDR3 sequences, under 25% of them seen once. Sequenced material: peripheral blood mononuclear cells (PBMCs), taken when the disease was refractory, from a patient treated with antithyroid drugs. Receptors originate from a female donor with Graves disease.

V is TRBV9 and J is TRBJ2-6; no clear D gene. The CDR3 runs 18 residues. V lost 0 bases and J 0 bases, leaving 13 bases between the germline ends. Per the germline V gene, CDR1 is SGDLS and CDR2 is YYNGEE. CDR3 sequence: CASSVEVSSSSGANVLTF. The CDR3 nucleotides are TGTGCCAGCAGCGTAGAGGTCAGCTCTAGCTCTGGGGCCAACGTCCTGACTTTC.

As DNA, the CDR3 is TGCAGCGTTGGTAGCGGGGACCCCTCCTACAATGAGCAGTTCTTC. Amino acid sequence: CSVGSGDPSYNEQFF. V gene TRBV29-1 combines with J gene TRBJ2-1, with TRBD2 matching 8 bases. CDR1 is SQVTM, CDR2 ANQGSEA, per germline. This CDR3 is built from 15 residues. The V gene end was trimmed by 4 bases and the J gene end by 0 bases; junction bases not matched to a gene: 5.

In this sample, this clonotype turned up many times. This rearrangement joins TRBV11-2 to TRBJ2-7, with a possible D match to TRBD2 (6 bases). The germline V and J ends were trimmed by 1 base and 2 bases, with 24 bases remaining between them. The V gene's germline CDR1 is SGHAT and CDR2 FQNNGV. The CDR3 runs to 19 residues. CDR3 in amino acids: CASSLGLPSTRGGTYEQYF. Here the CDR3 DNA reads TGTGCCAGCAGCTTAGGGCTGCCATCAACGCGGGGTGGGACCTACGAGCAGTACTTC.

This clonotype was found a few times. The chain has TRBV7-3 and TRBJ2-2; D gene unclear. The CDR3 totals 14 residues. The V gene's germline CDR1 is SGHTA and CDR2 FQGTGA. Deletions cut 6 bases from V and 4 bases from J, with 12 bases between. The CDR3 nucleotides read TGTGCCAGCAGACCCCCAGCTTCCACCGGGGAGCTGTTTTTT. It specifies CASRPPASTGELFF.

The chain couples TRBV28 to TRBJ1-1; D is possibly TRBD1 (5 bases). The CDR3 loop spans 11 amino acids. Germline V CDR1 and CDR2: MDHEN, SYDVKM. Trimming removed 7 bases from V and 6 bases from J, with 9 bases in between. Written as DNA, the CDR3 is TGTGCCAGCACAAGGGGTGCTGAAGCTTTCTTT. This encodes CASTRGAEAFF.

This clonotype was found many times. The J gene is TRBJ1-2, the V gene TRBV2; D call uncertain. This CDR3 is built from 13 residues. The V end was cut by 8 bases, the J end by 1 base, with 11 bases between. Germline CDR1 and CDR2: SNHLY and FYNNEI. CDR3 in DNA: TGTGCCAGCCAATACCAGGTTAACTATGGCTACACCTTC. Translated, it gives CASQYQVNYGYTF.

This clonotype appeared many times. The rearrangement links TRBV6-5 to TRBJ2-7, with D perhaps TRBD1 (5 bases). The V end was cut by 6 bases, the J end by 6 bases, with 24 bases between. The germline CDR1 and CDR2 sequences are MNHEY and SVGAGI. This CDR3 spans 16 amino acids. The CDR3 here is CASSYASARARGEQYF. CDR3 coding DNA: TGTGCCAGCAGCTACGCCTCTGCCAGGGCAAGGGGCGAGCAGTACTTC.

This clonotype was seen repeatedly, ten times or more. This chain links TRBV12-3 or TRBV12-4 with TRBJ1-4, with D unclear. V lost 2 bases, J lost 3 bases, and 13 bases lay in between. The CDR3 has 16 residues. Here the CDR3 DNA reads TGTGCCAGCAGTTTACACTTCCCGGTAGCTAATGAAAAACTGTTTTTT. This gives the protein CASSLHFPVANEKLFF.

This clonotype was detected ten times or more. The rearrangement joins TRBV12-3 or TRBV12-4 to TRBJ1-5, with D hard to call. V lost 3 bases to trimming and J lost 4 bases, with 10 bases between them. There are 14 residues in the CDR3. The CDR3 reads CASSFPGVNQPQHF. In nucleotides, the CDR3 is TGTGCCAGCAGTTTTCCGGGAGTGAATCAGCCCCAGCATTTT.

This clonotype has a count of ten or more. This sequence joins TRBV28 and TRBJ1-2; 11 nucleotides align to TRBD1. Trimming cost V 6 bases and J 4 bases; bases outside gene matches: 10. The CDR3 is 16 residues long. The germline V gene has CDR1 MDHEN and CDR2 SYDVKM. CDR3 sequence (DNA): TGTGCCAGCAGCCCTACCGGGACAGGGGGGGTCTATGGCTACACCTTC. Its protein product is CASSPTGTGGVYGYTF.

In its sample, this clonotype was seen many times. CDR3 sequence reads: CASSPGLPLSGNTIYF. The CDR3 DNA reads TGTGCCAGCAGCCCGGGACTCCCACTCTCTGGAAACACCATATATTTT. The rearrangement joins TRBV12-3 or TRBV12-4 to TRBJ1-3, with D maybe TRBD1 (5 bases). V shed 6 bases and J shed 0 bases, with 15 bases lying between them. The CDR3 runs 16 residues.

This clonotype was picked up a small number of times. The chain carries TRBV5-5 and TRBJ2-2; D remains unclear. V lost 2 bases and J lost 2, with 16 bases in between. CDR1 and CDR2 (germline): SGHKS, YYEKEE (reference sequence). The CDR3 is made up of 17 amino acids. The CDR3 here is CASSFVERTLNTGELFF. The CDR3 region has the DNA TGTGCCAGCAGCTTCGTTGAGCGTACCCTAAACACCGGGGAGCTGTTTTTT.

This clonotype showed up just a few times. The rearrangement joins TRBV13 to TRBJ1-2, with D hard to call. Trimming removed 2 bases at V and 6 bases at J, with 10 bases between. Germline CDR1 and CDR2: PRHDT and FYEKMQ (reference sequence). This CDR3 has 13 amino acids. This CDR3 is CASSLSRRDGYTF. The DNA for the CDR3 is TGTGCCAGCAGCTTATCACGTAGGGATGGCTACACCTTC.

This clonotype was seen repeatedly, ten times or more. The CDR3 region has the DNA TGTGCCAGCGCAGGGGGAAACACTGAAGCTTTCTTT. Its translation: CASAGGNTEAFF. This chain connects TRBV28 to TRBJ1-1; 7 nucleotides match TRBD1. Germline V gene lookup returns CDR1 MDHEN and CDR2 SYDVKM. The CDR3 sequence is 12 residues long. V lost 8 bases to trimming and J lost 2 bases; unmatched junction nucleotides: 2.

In this sample, this clonotype turned up a few times. The chain combines TRBV15 with TRBJ2-2; the D is unclear. V shed 2 bases and J shed 2 bases, with 9 bases lying between them. The CDR3 extends over 15 amino acids. CDR1 and CDR2 (germline): LNHNV, YYDKDF (reference sequence). CDR3 in DNA: TGTGCCACCAGCAGACAGGTTATCAACACCGGGGAGCTGTTTTTT. Encoded protein: CATSRQVINTGELFF.

This clonotype came up a few times. V and J are TRBV4-1 and TRBJ1-1, with D possibly TRBD1 on 6 matching bases. Trimming shortened V by 6 bases and J by 2 bases, and 13 bases separated the two germline ends. This CDR3 spans 14 amino acids. Germline-derived CDR1 and CDR2 are MGHRA and YSYEKL. This CDR3 is CASRHARGNTEAFF. The CDR3 DNA reads as TGCGCCAGCAGGCACGCCAGGGGCAACACTGAAGCTTTCTTT.

This chain links TRBV12-3 or TRBV12-4 with TRBJ2-5, with 7 bases fitting TRBD2. The CDR3 extends over 14 amino acids. After removal of 5 bases from V and 2 bases from J, the junction contained 5 bases not matched to a gene. CDR3 coding DNA: TGTGCCAGCAGTAACTTGGGGGGGCAAGAGACCCAGTACTTC. Protein: CASSNLGGQETQYF.

This clonotype was seen at least ten times. This chain links TRBV7-3 with TRBJ2-7; the match to TRBD2 covers 9 bases. The CDR3 has 14 amino acids. Unmatched junction bases numbered 5, after V lost 6 bases and J lost 2 bases. Germline CDR1 is SGHTA and CDR2 is FQGTGA. The DNA for the CDR3 is TGTGCCAGCAGTCCTGCTAGCGGGACCTACGAGCAGTACTTC. Amino acids: CASSPASGTYEQYF.

This clonotype has a count of ten or more. The rearrangement joins TRBV28 to TRBJ2-7, with 9 positions matching TRBD2. V dropped 4 bases and J dropped 4; count of bases not matched to a gene: 8. The CDR3 runs to 15 residues. Germline CDR1 and CDR2: MDHEN and SYDVKM. The CDR3 spells CASSSGREGRYEQYF. DNA of the CDR3: TGTGCCAGCAGTTCTGGGCGGGAGGGCCGATACGAGCAGTACTTC.